Sequencing of this T cell receptor (beta chain) was carried out in a study of cytomegalovirus exposure and HLA in healthy donors. The PCR employed 60 Vbeta primers together with 13 Jbeta primers. Repertoires were generated with immunoSEQ multiplex PCR, while TCRdb's copy carries only in-frame clones and drops some. The repertoire has around 180,000 clones, about 85% of them found once; the top ten carry roughly 1.6%. Looked up from germline, CDR1 is MNHNS and CDR2 is SASEGT. The CDR3 spans 14 residues. V dropped 6 bases and J dropped 4 bases, with 15 bases sitting between them. A few counts support this clone.

The chain carries TRBV6-1 and TRBJ1-2, with a possible D match to TRBD1 (6 bases). The sample was PBMCs. The receptor was isolated from a woman aged 45 to 65 in good health and CMV-seronegative. In DNA form, the CDR3 reads TGTGCCAGCAGGACAACAGGGAGTAGCTATGGCTACACCTTC. This sequence encodes CASRTTGSSYGYTF.